The 27 T cell receptor beta chains below all came from one sample that was sequenced in a study of neurological immune-mediated disorders. From the 5' RACE reads, TCRdb called clonotypes with MiXCR, one entry per CDR3 protein. The sample has 27,000 or so distinct CDR3 sequences, about 15% seen once; the top ten hold less than 35%. Sample: PBMCs. The receptors stem from a man aged 70 or older in good health.

This clonotype was counted ten times or more. V is TRBV7-3 and J is TRBJ1-4, with D unresolved. This CDR3 is built from 16 residues. CDR1 and CDR2 (germline): SGHTA, FQGTGA. Trimming stripped 1 base from V and 3 bases from J, with 12 bases between. The CDR3 nucleotides are TGTGCCAGCAGCTTAAGACGAGGGCCGGCTAATGAAAAACTGTTTTTT. Translating it yields CASSLRRGPANEKLFF.

This clonotype was observed at least ten times. The rearrangement links TRBV10-3 to TRBJ2-1, with 9 positions matching TRBD1. Germline assignment: CDR1 ENHRY and CDR2 SYGVKD. The CDR3 extends over 13 amino acids. The J segment lost 2 bases and the V segment lost 10 bases, leaving 3 bases of the junction unmatched. CDR3 residues: CATGTGTYNEQFF. The CDR3 DNA follows: TGTGCCACCGGGACAGGGACCTACAATGAGCAGTTCTTC.

This clonotype has just a few counts. This rearrangement joins TRBV24-1 to TRBJ2-1, with a weak D call TRBD1 (5 bases). V lost 9 bases and J 0 bases, leaving 5 bases between the germline ends. Germline V gene lookup returns CDR1 KGHDR and CDR2 SFDVKD. This CDR3 has 12 residues. Here the CDR3 DNA reads TGTGCCACCCAGGGCTCCTACAATGAGCAGTTCTTC. This encodes CATQGSYNEQFF.

This clonotype was recorded at least ten times. J is TRBJ1-3 and V is TRBV4-2; 8 bases are shared with TRBD1. The germline gives CDR1 LGHNA, CDR2 YNFKEQ. The CDR3 spans 16 residues. V was clipped by 4 bases and J by 0 bases; unmatched bases: 5. The CDR3, as DNA: TGTGCCAGCAGCCGGACAGGGACCTACTCTGGAAACACCATATATTTT. Residues: CASSRTGTYSGNTIYF.

The chain couples TRBV7-6 to TRBJ2-7; D is perhaps TRBD1 or TRBD2 (5 bases each). CDR1 and CDR2 (germline): SGHVS, FNYEAQ. The V gene lost 6 bases and the J gene lost 3 bases, with 12 bases spanning the gap. This CDR3 is 13 amino acids long. The CDR3 spells CASSHGTDYEQYF. The CDR3 DNA reads as TGTGCCAGCAGTCACGGGACGGACTACGAGCAGTACTTC.

The V call is TRBV4-3, the J call TRBJ2-7, with D possibly matching TRBD2 (5 bases). The CDR3 length is 13 residues. Looked up from germline, CDR1 is LGHNA and CDR2 is YSLEER. Trimming shortened V by 6 bases and J by 7 bases, and 16 bases separated the two germline ends. The CDR3 is CASSVRESGEQYF. CDR3 nucleotides: TGCGCCAGCAGTGTCCGGGAATCTGGGGAGCAGTACTTC.

The table lists this clonotype with many counts. V gene TRBV11-3 combines with J gene TRBJ2-3; possibly TRBD2 for D (6 bases). The V end was cut by 8 bases, the J end by 0 bases, with 21 bases between. CDR1 and CDR2 from the germline V gene are SGHNT and YENEEA. This CDR3 spans 17 amino acids. CDR3 in amino acids: CASSQTRLARSTDTQYF. CDR3 bases: TGTGCCAGCTCCCAGACCCGCCTAGCGAGAAGCACAGATACGCAGTATTTT.

This clonotype occurred many times. The chain combines TRBV28 with TRBJ1-2, with TRBD1 matching over 7 bases. The CDR3 loop spans 15 amino acids. Germline CDR1 is MDHEN and CDR2 is SYDVKM. With 6 bases clipped from V and 4 bases from J, the junction kept 11 bases outside the gene matches. The CDR3 loop reads CASRATTGVGYGYTF. For the CDR3, the DNA is TGTGCCAGCAGGGCTACTACAGGGGTCGGCTATGGCTACACCTTC.

This clonotype was seen many times. The J gene is TRBJ1-2, the V gene TRBV7-3; 9 bases are a match to TRBD1. This CDR3 comprises 13 residues. J lost 8 bases, V lost 5 bases, and 6 bases had no gene match. Germline lookup yields CDR1 SGHTA and CDR2 FQGTGA. CDR3 region: CASSPTGGGGYTF. The CDR3 nucleotides are TGTGCCAGCAGCCCGACAGGGGGGGGGGGCTACACCTTC. Complete variable domain (other parts from reference TRBV7-3 and TRBJ1-2): GAGVSQTPSNKVTEKGKYVELRCDPISGHTALYWYRQSLGQGPEFLIYFQGTGAADDSGLPNDRFFAVRPEGSVSTLKIQRTERGDSAVYLCASSPTGGGGYTFGSGTRLTVV.

This clonotype has at least ten counts. J is TRBJ1-5 and V is TRBV7-2; tentatively, D is TRBD1 (5 bases). The CDR3 has 17 amino acids. The V end was cut by 2 bases, the J end by 2 bases, with 16 bases between. From germline, CDR1 is SGHTA and CDR2 FQGNSA. In DNA form, the CDR3 reads TGTGCCAGCAGCTTAATGTTGGCAGGGTATGGCAATCAGCCCCAGCATTTT. It codes for CASSLMLAGYGNQPQHF.

This clonotype has ten or more counts. The chain employs TRBV3-1 and TRBJ1-3; TRBD1 agrees at 10 bases. J lost 3 bases, V lost 4 bases, and 6 bases had no gene match. This CDR3 has 16 residues. Per the germline V gene, CDR1 is LGHDT and CDR2 is YNNKEL (reference sequence). CDR3 residues: CASSPRQGAGGNTIYF. CDR3 DNA: TGTGCCAGCAGCCCACGACAGGGGGCTGGTGGAAACACCATATATTTT.

This clonotype came up many times. The chain couples TRBV9 to TRBJ2-7, with a weak D call TRBD1 (5 bases). CDR3 length: 12 residues. V lost 3 bases and J 3 bases, leaving 7 bases between the germline ends. Germline V lookup: CDR1 SGDLS, CDR2 YYNGEE. The CDR3 sequence is CASSDRLYEQYF. The CDR3 bases are TGTGCCAGCAGCGACAGGCTCTACGAGCAGTACTTC.

Many counts were recorded for this clonotype. This rearrangement joins TRBV6-1 to TRBJ2-4; no clear D gene. Between the trimmed V and J ends, which lost 5 bases and 0 bases, there was a span of 11 bases. Looked up from germline, CDR1 is MNHNS and CDR2 is SASEGT. The CDR3 is 15 residues long. CDR3 DNA: TGTGCCAGCAGTCCCTCTAGGACAGCCAAAAACATTCAGTACTTC. Protein product: CASSPSRTAKNIQYF.

This clonotype occurred many times. This chain connects TRBV3-1 to TRBJ1-5; TRBD1 agrees at 7 bases. V was pared by 1 base and J by 8 bases, with 5 bases of the junction left unmatched. The CDR3 is made up of 14 amino acids. In germline, CDR1 is LGHDT, CDR2 YNNKEL (reference sequence). The chain's CDR3 is CASSQGTGGEPQHF. CDR3 DNA: TGTGCCAGCAGCCAAGGGACAGGTGGTGAGCCCCAGCATTTT.

This clonotype was observed at least ten times. This chain connects TRBV20-1 to TRBJ1-1; D ambiguous. This CDR3 is built from 12 residues. With 3 bases removed from V and 8 bases from J, the gap between germline ends came to 13 bases. The germline gives CDR1 DFQATT, CDR2 SNEGSKA (reference sequence). DNA of the CDR3: TGCAGTGCTAGCTCAGAAGTTAGGGAAGCTTTCTTT. This encodes CSASSEVREAFF.

Within the sample, this clonotype is medium-sized. The chain is built from TRBV9 and TRBJ1-3; no definite D call. Looked up from germline, CDR1 is SGDLS and CDR2 is YYNGEE. The CDR3 totals 15 residues. Between the trimmed V and J ends, which lost 2 bases and 0 bases, there was a span of 9 bases. For the CDR3, the DNA is TGTGCCAGCAGCGTTACGGACCTCTCTGGAAACACCATATATTTT. Translating it yields CASSVTDLSGNTIYF.

This clonotype was detected ten times or more. The CDR3: CSAGRGLSTDTQYF. The DNA of the CDR3 is TGCAGTGCGGGTCGGGGACTTAGCACAGATACGCAGTATTTT. The chain uses TRBV20-1 and TRBJ2-3, with TRBD2 as a possible D gene (6 bases). CDR1 DFQATT and CDR2 SNEGSKA come from the germline V gene (reference sequence). Trimming stripped 6 bases from V and 0 bases from J, with 13 bases between. The CDR3 loop spans 14 amino acids.

This clonotype was picked up many times. The chain recombines TRBV19 with TRBJ2-3; 9 bases are a match to TRBD1. The length of the CDR3 is 13 residues. V was clipped by 7 bases and J by 4 bases; unmatched bases: 3. Germline CDR1 and CDR2: LNHDA and SQIVND (reference sequence). CDR3 DNA sequence: TGTGCCAGTACGGGACAGGGTGCAGATACGCAGTATTTT. It translates to CASTGQGADTQYF.

This clonotype was found many times. The chain combines TRBV12-3 or TRBV12-4 with TRBJ2-3, with a possible D match to TRBD1 (6 bases). Trimming took off 3 bases at V and 3 bases at J, with 10 bases between the two ends. CDR3 size: 14 residues. The CDR3: CASSLQGTTDTQYF. For the CDR3, the DNA is TGTGCCAGCAGTTTGCAGGGGACAACAGATACGCAGTATTTT.

In its sample, this clonotype was seen many times. The chain uses TRBV5-1 and TRBJ2-3; 8 nucleotides match TRBD1. The CDR3 is 14 residues long. J gave up 4 bases and V 2 bases, and 3 bases lay outside the gene matches. Germline loops: CDR1 SGHRS, CDR2 YFSETQ. The CDR3 nucleotides are TGCGCCAGCAGCTTAGGACAGGGATCAGATACGCAGTATTTT. Amino acid sequence: CASSLGQGSDTQYF.

This clonotype showed up many times. The J gene is TRBJ2-2, the V gene TRBV5-1; the match to TRBD1 covers 8 bases. This CDR3 comprises 15 residues. V trimming: 4 bases; J trimming: 4 bases; junction bases outside the gene matches: 6. Germline CDR1 SGHRS, CDR2 YFSETQ. Here the CDR3 reads CASSLLRGPTGELFF. In nucleotides, the CDR3 is TGCGCCAGCAGCCTCCTCAGGGGGCCCACCGGGGAGCTGTTTTTT.

This clonotype was seen ten or more times. J is TRBJ2-6 and V is TRBV5-1, with D perhaps matching TRBD1 or TRBD2 (5 bases each). Germline assignment: CDR1 SGHRS and CDR2 YFSETQ. V was cut by 3 bases and J by 0 bases, with 10 bases left in between. The CDR3 is made up of 16 amino acids. The CDR3 coding sequence is TGCGCCAGCAGCTCCGGGGCGATCTCTGGGGCCAACGTCCTGACTTTC. Its protein product is CASSSGAISGANVLTF.

This clonotype was counted ten times or more. The rearrangement links TRBV19 to TRBJ2-1, with a possible D match to TRBD2 (6 bases). CDR1 is LNHDA and CDR2 is SQIVND in the germline V gene (reference sequence). This CDR3 comprises 13 residues. Trimming shortened V by 6 bases and J by 5 bases, and 11 bases separated the two germline ends. CDR3 sequence: CASRPTSNNEQFF. In DNA, the CDR3 is TGTGCCAGTAGACCGACTAGTAACAATGAGCAGTTCTTC.

This chain links TRBV5-5 with TRBJ2-3; 10 nucleotides agree with TRBD2. CDR3 length equals 16 residues. CDR1 is SGHKS, CDR2 YYEKEE, per germline (reference sequence). The V gene end was trimmed by 4 bases and the J gene end by 4 bases; junction bases not matched to a gene: 9. The CDR3 coding sequence is TGTGCCAGCAGCGGAGGCTCTAGCGGGAGATCAGATACGCAGTATTTT. The encoded protein is CASSGGSSGRSDTQYF.

This clonotype was picked up many times. The chain employs TRBV10-3 and TRBJ2-1; TRBD2 matches at 14 bases. The germline V gene has CDR1 ENHRY and CDR2 SYGVKD. CDR3 length: 19 residues. The junction had 14 bases not matched to a gene; V was cut back by 7 bases and J by 3 bases. CDR3 nucleotide sequence: TGTGCCATCACCCAGGGGGGGACTAGCGGGGGCCAAATCTACAATGAGCAGTTCTTC. This gives the protein CAITQGGTSGGQIYNEQFF.

This clonotype came up many times. The junction departs from germline at one end; a sequencing error may be responsible. This chain connects TRBV29-1 to TRBJ2-1; the D gene could be TRBD1 or TRBD2 (5 bases each). This CDR3 comprises 16 residues. CDR1 and CDR2 from the germline V gene are SQVTM and ANQGSEA. CDR3: CSVEGTDSSSYNEQFF. The CDR3 nucleotides are TGCAGCGTAGAAGGGACGGACTCGAGCTCCTACAATGAGCAGTTCTTC.

The sample holds many counts of this clonotype. The chain combines TRBV5-1 with TRBJ2-7; TRBD1 matches 9 bases. The CDR3 sequence is 14 residues long. Trimming at V came to 4 bases and at J to 6 bases, leaving 8 bases not matched to a gene. The germline V gene encodes CDR1 SGHRS and CDR2 YFSETQ. CDR3 amino acids: CASSGGTGTAEQYF. The CDR3 DNA is TGCGCCAGCAGCGGCGGGACAGGGACGGCCGAGCAGTACTTC.